Shown below are 25 T cell receptor beta chains from a single sample sequenced in a study of technical replicates of blood from four donors (dated by TCRdb to about 2017). The library was prepared using the immunoSEQ multiplex PCR assay. TCRdb limited this immuneACCESS table to in-frame rearrangements with V and J called. A share of clones is missing; checked studies link under half to unresolved V genes, and the rest is unexplained. The sample has 50,000 to 65,000 clones on record, 85% to 95% of them singletons. Of the sample, approximately 4.5% is held by the ten largest clones. Sequenced sample: PBMCs. These receptors were collected from a human donor in good health. Some clones in this sample may be carry-over from other donors' samples.

The chain links TRBV9 to TRBJ2-3; 8 bases line up with TRBD1. The CDR3 totals 15 residues. Germline V gene data show CDR1 as SGDLS and CDR2 as YYNGEE. The ends lost 4 bases at V and 6 bases at J; junction bases unmatched: 10. CDR3 sequence reads: CASSSRQGRPDTQYF. DNA for the CDR3: TGTGCCAGCAGCTCCCGACAGGGGAGGCCTGATACGCAGTATTTT.

Here the CDR3 reads CAISESWTSGRQETQYF. The CDR3 DNA reads as TGTGCCATCAGTGAGTCTTGGACTAGCGGGAGGCAGGAGACCCAGTACTTC. The chain uses TRBV10-3 and TRBJ2-5; 14 bases fit TRBD2. The length of the CDR3 is 17 residues. CDR1 and CDR2 (germline): ENHRY, SYGVKD. Losses at the gene ends were 0 bases for V and 5 bases for J; bases not matched to a gene: 5.

The chain joins TRBV7-6 to TRBJ2-7, with a weak D call TRBD1 (6 bases). With 5 bases removed from V and 7 bases from J, the gap between germline ends came to 15 bases. The CDR3 length is 13 residues. CDR1 is SGHVS, CDR2 FNYEAQ, per germline. The CDR3 sequence: CASSRGQTREQYF. The CDR3 DNA reads as TGTGCCAGCAGCCGAGGACAGACAAGGGAGCAGTACTTC.

The genes are TRBV7-8 and TRBJ2-7; possible D gene TRBD2, 6 bases. Trimming removed 2 bases at V and 2 bases at J, with 13 bases between. The CDR3 extends over 15 amino acids. Germline CDR1 is SGHVS and CDR2 is FQNEAQ. Here the CDR3 reads CASSLIRDSTYEQYF. CDR3 DNA sequence: TGTGCCAGCAGCTTAATACGGGACTCCACCTACGAGCAGTACTTC.

This chain connects TRBV9 to TRBJ2-2, with 8 positions matching TRBD2. CDR3 length: 15 residues. Trimming at V came to 1 base and at J to 1 base, leaving 0 bases not matched to a gene. Germline CDR1 reads SGDLS; CDR2 reads YYNGEE. CDR3 DNA sequence: TGTGCCAGCAGCGTACGGGGGGGGAACACCGGGGAGCTGTTTTTT. Translation gives CASSVRGGNTGELFF.

The chain carries TRBV30 and TRBJ2-5; tentatively, D is TRBD2 (6 bases). CDR3 size: 13 residues. Germline V CDR1 and CDR2: GTSNPN, SVGIG (reference sequence). Trimming stripped 0 bases from V and 5 bases from J, with 10 bases between. CDR3 region: CAWSVSLAETQYF. The CDR3 DNA sequence: TGTGCCTGGAGTGTCTCCCTAGCGGAGACCCAGTACTTC.

The chain carries TRBV5-6 and TRBJ2-7; 9 bases match TRBD2. J gave up 1 base and V 6 bases, and 8 bases lay outside the gene matches. This CDR3 comprises 15 residues. Germline loops: CDR1 SGHDT, CDR2 YYEEEE. The CDR3 coding sequence is TGTGCCAGCAACTTACGGGGACTAGCATCCTACGAGCAGTACTTC. Translating it yields CASNLRGLASYEQYF.

The chain recombines TRBV5-8 with TRBJ1-1; D possibly corresponds to TRBD1 (5 bases). CDR3 length: 16 amino acids. Germline V lookup: CDR1 SGHTS, CDR2 YDEGEE. Trimming took off 6 bases at V and 6 bases at J, with 24 bases between the two ends. The CDR3 region is CASNFWAAGWGAEAFF. CDR3 coding DNA: TGTGCCAGCAACTTTTGGGCCGCGGGCTGGGGGGCTGAAGCTTTCTTT.

This sequence joins TRBV29-1 and TRBJ2-1; D may be TRBD2 (5 bases). This CDR3 has 14 amino acids. With 4 bases removed from V and 5 bases from J, the gap between germline ends came to 15 bases. Germline CDR1 reads SQVTM; CDR2 reads ANQGSEA. DNA of the CDR3: TGCAGCGTTGGCCGGAGCGGATTTAACAATGAGCAGTTCTTC. Residues: CSVGRSGFNNEQFF.

This chain links TRBV6-5 with TRBJ1-2; D is unresolved. Germline V gene data show CDR1 as MNHEY and CDR2 as SVGAGI. Trimming pared 0 bases from V and 7 bases from J, leaving 9 bases between. The CDR3 loop spans 13 amino acids. As DNA, the CDR3 is TGTGCCAGCAGTTACTCGACCGGGATTGGCTACACCTTC. This translates into CASSYSTGIGYTF.

The chain uses TRBV19 and TRBJ2-7; TRBD2 aligns across 12 bases. This CDR3 spans 14 amino acids. The J segment lost 3 bases and the V segment lost 5 bases, leaving 2 bases of the junction unmatched. Germline lookup yields CDR1 LNHDA and CDR2 SQIVND (reference sequence). DNA of the CDR3: TGTGCCAGTAGTGCGACTAGCGGGGGCTACGAGCAGTACTTC. This gives the protein CASSATSGGYEQYF.

Notes on this clone: Other DNA variants within this sample encode the same CDR3. This chain uses TRBV7-2 with TRBJ2-3, with D tentatively TRBD2 (5 bases). The germline V and J ends were trimmed by 5 bases and 1 base, with 13 bases remaining between them. CDR3 length: 15 amino acids. Germline loops: CDR1 SGHTA, CDR2 FQGNSA. DNA of the CDR3: TGTGCCAGCAGCCCGGACTCCCTGGGCACAGATACGCAGTATTTT. Protein sequence: CASSPDSLGTDTQYF.

The chain carries TRBV4-1 and TRBJ2-1; 7 bases fit TRBD1. CDR3 size: 15 residues. With 4 bases clipped from V and 7 bases from J, the junction kept 10 bases outside the gene matches. Germline V gene data show CDR1 as MGHRA and CDR2 as YSYEKL. The CDR3 DNA reads TGCGCCAGCAGCCGCCCTCAACAGGGGATAAATGAGCAGTTCTTC. This sequence encodes CASSRPQQGINEQFF.

The chain employs TRBV5-6 and TRBJ1-6, with 7 bases identical to TRBD1. The CDR3 runs to 15 residues. Germline CDR1 SGHDT, CDR2 YYEEEE. The V and J ends lost 5 bases and 7 bases, in that order; junction bases with no gene match: 9. CDR3 nucleotides: TGTGCCAGCAGTTTGCTGGACAGGAGAAATTCACCCCTCCACTTT. As protein: CASSLLDRRNSPLHF.

This clone was seen just once. The chain is built from TRBV6-5 and TRBJ2-1; 9 bases map to TRBD1. V lost 0 bases and J lost 7; bases outside the gene matches: 4. This CDR3 contains 15 residues. Germline V lookup: CDR1 MNHEY, CDR2 SVGAGI. CDR3 nucleotides: TGTGCCAGCAGTTACTCGTGGGACAGGGTTAATGAGCAGTTCTTC. This translates into CASSYSWDRVNEQFF.

This clone was found once. The genes are TRBV12-5 and TRBJ1-1; perhaps TRBD1 as D (6 bases). The germline V gene encodes CDR1 LGHNT and CDR2 FRNRAP. This CDR3 has 15 amino acids. The V and J ends lost 1 base and 1 base respectively, with 10 bases between them. CDR3 nucleotides: TGTGCTAGTGGTTTGGCACAGGGTTGGAACACTGAAGCTTTCTTT. The encoded protein is CASGLAQGWNTEAFF.

The chain employs TRBV19 and TRBJ2-7; maybe TRBD1 (6 bases). The CDR3 has 16 residues. The ends were cut back, 3 bases at V and 6 bases at J, with 21 bases in the middle. Germline lookup yields CDR1 LNHDA and CDR2 SQIVND (reference sequence). CDR3 DNA: TGTGCCAGTAGTATCGGAACAGGGACCGGGTGGCTCGAGCAGTACTTC. It yields the protein CASSIGTGTGWLEQYF.

The chain carries TRBV9 and TRBJ2-1; 10 bases are a match to TRBD2. Trimming took 0 bases from V and 6 from J; bases not matched to a gene: 12. Germline assignment: CDR1 SGDLS and CDR2 YYNGEE. This CDR3 is 18 amino acids long. Written as DNA, the CDR3 is TGTGCCAGCAGCGTAGAACGAGCGGGGGGGACTTCTTTCAATGAGCAGTTCTTC. Its protein is CASSVERAGGTSFNEQFF.

V and J are TRBV4-2 and TRBJ2-1, with D unclear. The CDR3 extends over 17 amino acids. Trimming stripped 0 bases from V and 10 bases from J, with 22 bases between. The germline gives CDR1 LGHNA, CDR2 YNFKEQ. CDR3 nucleotides: TGTGCCAGCAGCCAAGATTTTGTCGGCCGCGGTAGGTCCGAGCAGTTCTTC. Its protein is CASSQDFVGRGRSEQFF.

J is TRBJ2-7 and V is TRBV5-1; perhaps TRBD1 as D (6 bases). Germline V gene data show CDR1 as SGHRS and CDR2 as YFSETQ. The V end was cut by 3 bases, the J end by 6 bases, with 13 bases between. This CDR3 comprises 13 residues. The CDR3: CASSSLQGREQYF. The CDR3 DNA sequence: TGCGCCAGCAGCTCCCTACAGGGTCGCGAGCAGTACTTC.

This sequence joins TRBV11-2 and TRBJ1-1, with 9 bases fitting TRBD1. Trimming removed 7 bases from V and 2 bases from J; junction bases left unmatched: 11. The CDR3 has 16 residues. CDR1 is SGHAT, CDR2 FQNNGV, per germline. For the CDR3, the DNA is TGTGCCAGCAATCAGCTACAGGGGGCGGGTAACACTGAAGCTTTCTTT. Translation: CASNQLQGAGNTEAFF.

The chain carries TRBV7-6 and TRBJ2-7, with a tentative D call TRBD1 (6 bases). This CDR3 is built from 14 residues. Germline assignment: CDR1 SGHVS and CDR2 FNYEAQ. Trimming cost V 5 bases and J 5 bases, with 16 bases left between them. The CDR3 spells CASSERRDTNEQYF. The CDR3 coding sequence is TGTGCCAGCAGCGAGCGCCGGGACACCAACGAGCAGTACTTC.

V gene TRBV7-9 combines with J gene TRBJ2-1, with TRBD2 matching over 7 bases. V lost 5 bases and J lost 4; bases outside the gene matches: 11. The CDR3 contains 16 residues. The germline CDR1 and CDR2 sequences are SEHNR and FQNEAQ (reference sequence). CDR3 sequence reads: CASSPPGGGLYNEQFF. CDR3 sequence (DNA): TGTGCCAGCAGCCCCCCAGGCGGGGGACTGTACAATGAGCAGTTCTTC.

This clone was seen just once. The chain couples TRBV5-4 to TRBJ1-6; D gene ambiguous. V was cut by 4 bases and J by 0 bases, with 17 bases left in between. Germline lookup yields CDR1 SGHNT and CDR2 YYREEE (reference sequence). There are 18 residues in the CDR3. Written as DNA, the CDR3 is TGTGCCAGCAGCCCCCGAGACGGCGGGAGCTCCTATAATTCACCCCTCCACTTT. Its protein product is CASSPRDGGSSYNSPLHF.

The J gene is TRBJ1-2, the V gene TRBV5-4, with 9 nucleotides matching TRBD1. Per the germline V gene, CDR1 is SGHNT and CDR2 is YYREEE (reference sequence). Unmatched junction bases numbered 8, after V lost 4 bases and J lost 4 bases. The CDR3 is 15 residues long. The CDR3 region has the DNA TGTGCCAGCAGCGTTCCTACAGGGGGCCCCTATGGCTACACCTTC. Translated: CASSVPTGGPYGYTF.